This T cell receptor beta chain was captured by sequencing in a study of shared clonotypes between healthy human individuals. The authors' processing: In the immunoSEQ data, sequences were junction-only and lacked quality scores, so filtering differed. TCRdb's table, derived via immunoSEQ multiplex PCR, lists solely in-frame clones and lacks some. Clone size and the V and J calls come from that table; the DNA yielded D and trimming. The sample holds roughly 590,000 clones, around 95% seen once. Cells designated naive CD8 were CD45RO-negative and were positively selected for CCR7, with terminally differentiated effector memory CD45RA+ cells excluded. This clone was seen a few times. Antigen unknown. V lost 3 bases, J lost 3 bases, and 2 bases stayed unmatched. CDR3 length: 14 residues. Germline values: CDR1 MGHRA, CDR2 YSYEKL. Study-level results: The four-donor shared clonotypes exceeded non-shared clonotypes in generation probability, with non-shared ones scoring lower.

This receptor was obtained from a woman younger than 45 in good health. This chain joins TRBV4-1 and TRBJ1-5; 7 bases align to TRBD1. Sequencing was done on a sample of naive CD8+ T cells sorted from blood. CDR3 DNA sequence: TGCGCCAGCAGCCAGGGACAGTTCAATCAGCCCCAGCATTTT. Translated, it gives CASSQGQFNQPQHF.